This T cell receptor (beta chain) emerged from a study of shared clonotypes between healthy human individuals. General study results and limits: The four-donor shared clonotypes exceeded non-shared clonotypes in generation probability, with non-shared ones scoring lower.

Notes on this clone: Its antigen is unknown.

CD45RO negativity and positive selection for CCR7 defined naive CD8 cells, a population that excluded terminally differentiated effector memory CD45RA+ cells. The CDR3 contains 15 residues. The germline V gene has CDR1 SQVTM and CDR2 ANQGSEA. Trimming pared 6 bases from V and 1 base from J, leaving 19 bases between. Here immunoSEQ multiplex PCR was the method, and the copy in TCRdb shows in-frame clones only, minus some. The table shows just over 2,000,000 clones, with around 96% occurring only once. The sample was naive CD8+ T cells sorted from blood. The J gene is TRBJ2-7, the V gene TRBV29-1, with D perhaps TRBD1 (6 bases). This TCR derives from a man aged 18 to 29 in good health. DNA of the CDR3: TGCAGCGTAATAGAGACAGGTGCTATGTCCTACGAGCAGTACTTC. The encoded protein is CSVIETGAMSYEQYF.